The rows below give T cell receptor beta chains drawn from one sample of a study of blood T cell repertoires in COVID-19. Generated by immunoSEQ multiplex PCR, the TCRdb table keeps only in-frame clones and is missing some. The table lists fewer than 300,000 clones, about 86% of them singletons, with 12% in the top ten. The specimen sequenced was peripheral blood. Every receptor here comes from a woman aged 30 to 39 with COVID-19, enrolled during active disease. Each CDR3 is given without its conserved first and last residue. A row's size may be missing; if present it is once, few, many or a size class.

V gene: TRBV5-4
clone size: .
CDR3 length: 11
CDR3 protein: ASSLDRLSPLH

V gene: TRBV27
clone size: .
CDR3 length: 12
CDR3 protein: ASSFVGGSDEQY

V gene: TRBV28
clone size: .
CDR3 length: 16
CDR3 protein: ASSSYRDPSPYNSPLH

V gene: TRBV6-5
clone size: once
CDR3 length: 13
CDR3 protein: ASRGDRASNYGYT

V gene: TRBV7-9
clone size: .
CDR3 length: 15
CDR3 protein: ASSLPIGHRAGDGYT

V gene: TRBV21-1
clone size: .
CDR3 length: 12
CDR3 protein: ASSKDGATDTQY

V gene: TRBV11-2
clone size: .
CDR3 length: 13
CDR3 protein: ASSLYRGTFYEQY

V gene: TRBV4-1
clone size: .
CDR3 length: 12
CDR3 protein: ASSHLGGVETQY

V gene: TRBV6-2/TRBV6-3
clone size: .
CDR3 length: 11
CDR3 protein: ASSLPLRNEQF

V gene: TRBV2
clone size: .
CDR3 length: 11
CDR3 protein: ASSEGRNYGYT

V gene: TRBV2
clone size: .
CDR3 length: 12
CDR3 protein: ASSEGGGADTQY

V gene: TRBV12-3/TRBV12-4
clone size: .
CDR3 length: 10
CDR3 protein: ASSLTDNEQF

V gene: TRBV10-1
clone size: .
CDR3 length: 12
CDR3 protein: ASSALESAYEQY

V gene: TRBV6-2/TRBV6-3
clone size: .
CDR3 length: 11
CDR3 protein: ASSTQGARGYT

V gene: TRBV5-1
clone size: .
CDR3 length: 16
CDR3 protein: ASSLTAGPGGKIYEQY

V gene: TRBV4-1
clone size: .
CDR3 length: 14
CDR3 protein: ASRQSLAGVTYEQY

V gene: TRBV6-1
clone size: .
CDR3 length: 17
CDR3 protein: ASSDRRDRGREVNQPQH

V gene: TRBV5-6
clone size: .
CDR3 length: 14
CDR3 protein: ASSLGVRVNDEKLF

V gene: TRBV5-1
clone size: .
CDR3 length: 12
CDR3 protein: ASSSSLRGETQY

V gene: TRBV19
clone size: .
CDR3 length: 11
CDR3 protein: ASSIWRSPEQF

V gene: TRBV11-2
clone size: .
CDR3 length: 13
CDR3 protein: ASSPFRTGHYGYT

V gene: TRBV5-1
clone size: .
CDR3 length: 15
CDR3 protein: ASSLAVAGGPGDTQY

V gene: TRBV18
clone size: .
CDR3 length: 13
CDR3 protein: ASSLNVQVQETQY

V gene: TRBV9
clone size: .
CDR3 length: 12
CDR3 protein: ASSVGLGTDTQY

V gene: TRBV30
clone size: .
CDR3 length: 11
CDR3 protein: AWSVGQGVSAF

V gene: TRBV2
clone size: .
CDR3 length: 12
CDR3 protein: ASRVRGENEKLF

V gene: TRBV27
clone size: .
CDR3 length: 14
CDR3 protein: ASHQVGTWGSDTQY

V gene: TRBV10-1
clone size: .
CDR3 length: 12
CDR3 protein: ARTNRDTFYEQY

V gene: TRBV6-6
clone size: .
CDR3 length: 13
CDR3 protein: ASSYARGADYGYT

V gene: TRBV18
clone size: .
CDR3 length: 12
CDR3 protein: ASSPLDRVDEQY

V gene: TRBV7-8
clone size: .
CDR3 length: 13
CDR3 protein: ASSARDRLDQPQH

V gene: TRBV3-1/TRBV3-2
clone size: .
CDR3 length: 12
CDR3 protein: ASSRLGQAQPQH

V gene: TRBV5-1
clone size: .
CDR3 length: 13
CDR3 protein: ASSLETTNTDTQY

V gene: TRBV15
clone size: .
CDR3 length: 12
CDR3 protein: ATSSGLTQETQY

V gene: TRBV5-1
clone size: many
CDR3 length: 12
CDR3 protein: ASSFSPPTDTQY

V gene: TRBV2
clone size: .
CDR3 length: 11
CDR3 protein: ASTGGPNQPQH

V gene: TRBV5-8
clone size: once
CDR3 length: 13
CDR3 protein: ASSLIGTGNYGYT

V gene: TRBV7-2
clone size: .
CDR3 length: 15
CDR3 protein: ASSLVVAGGSKETQY

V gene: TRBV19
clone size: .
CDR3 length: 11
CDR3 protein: ANTSGEKETQY

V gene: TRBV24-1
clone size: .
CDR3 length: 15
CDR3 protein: ATSDARVGLGTGGYT

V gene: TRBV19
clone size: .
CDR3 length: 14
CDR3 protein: ASNPLGQGDNSPLH

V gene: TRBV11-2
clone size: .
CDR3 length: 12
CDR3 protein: ASSLLPATGELF

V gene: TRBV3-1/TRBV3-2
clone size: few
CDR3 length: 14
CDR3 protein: ASSQTLRTGGYGYT

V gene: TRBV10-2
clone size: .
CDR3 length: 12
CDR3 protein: ASSELGRGTEAF

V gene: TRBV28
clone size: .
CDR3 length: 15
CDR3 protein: ASSLPGAQGTNYGYT

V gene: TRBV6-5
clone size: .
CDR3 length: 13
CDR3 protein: ASRTGGELAGELF